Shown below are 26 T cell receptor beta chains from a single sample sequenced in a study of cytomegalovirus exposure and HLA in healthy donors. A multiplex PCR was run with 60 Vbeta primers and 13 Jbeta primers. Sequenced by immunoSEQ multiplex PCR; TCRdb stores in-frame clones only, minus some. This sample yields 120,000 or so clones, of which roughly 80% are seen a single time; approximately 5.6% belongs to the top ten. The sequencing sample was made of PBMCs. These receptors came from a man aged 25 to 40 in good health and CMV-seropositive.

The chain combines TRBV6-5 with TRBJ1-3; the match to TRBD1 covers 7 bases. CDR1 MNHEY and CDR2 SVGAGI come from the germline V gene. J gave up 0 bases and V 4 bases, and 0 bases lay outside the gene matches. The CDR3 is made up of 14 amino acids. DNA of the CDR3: TGTGCCAGCAGTTCAGGGGGCTCTGGAAACACCATATATTTT. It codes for CASSSGGSGNTIYF.

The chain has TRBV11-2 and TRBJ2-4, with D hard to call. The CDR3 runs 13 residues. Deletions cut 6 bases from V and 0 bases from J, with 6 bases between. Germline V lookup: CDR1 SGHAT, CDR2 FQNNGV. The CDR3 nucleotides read TGTGCCAGCAGGACAATAGCCAAAAACATTCAGTACTTC. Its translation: CASRTIAKNIQYF.

The CDR3 region is CAWSVRLERGTDTQYF. The CDR3, as DNA: TGTGCCTGGAGTGTACGTTTGGAAAGGGGAACAGATACGCAGTATTTT. V gene TRBV30 combines with J gene TRBJ2-3; a possible D gene is TRBD1 (5 bases). Germline V gene data show CDR1 as GTSNPN and CDR2 as SVGIG (reference sequence). V was cut by 0 bases and J by 3 bases, with 16 bases left in between. There are 16 residues in the CDR3.

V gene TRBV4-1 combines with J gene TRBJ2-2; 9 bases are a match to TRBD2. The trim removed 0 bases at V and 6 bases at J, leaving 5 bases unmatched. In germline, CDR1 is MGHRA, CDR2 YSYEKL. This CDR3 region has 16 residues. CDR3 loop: CASSQDPSGAPGELFF. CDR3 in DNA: TGCGCCAGCAGCCAAGATCCTAGCGGGGCCCCCGGGGAGCTGTTTTTT.

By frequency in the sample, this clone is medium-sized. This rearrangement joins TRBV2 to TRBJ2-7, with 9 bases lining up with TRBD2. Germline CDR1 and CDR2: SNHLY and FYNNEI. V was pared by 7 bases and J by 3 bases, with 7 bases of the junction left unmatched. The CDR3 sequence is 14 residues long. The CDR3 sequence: CASKTGTSFYEQYF. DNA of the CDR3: TGTGCCAGCAAGACCGGGACTAGCTTCTACGAGCAGTACTTC.

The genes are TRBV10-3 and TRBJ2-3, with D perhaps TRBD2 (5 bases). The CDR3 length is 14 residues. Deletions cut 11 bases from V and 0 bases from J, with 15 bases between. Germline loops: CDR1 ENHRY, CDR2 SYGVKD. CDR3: CAVRGRTSTDTQYF. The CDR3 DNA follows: TGTGCCGTCCGGGGAAGGACTAGCACAGATACGCAGTATTTT.

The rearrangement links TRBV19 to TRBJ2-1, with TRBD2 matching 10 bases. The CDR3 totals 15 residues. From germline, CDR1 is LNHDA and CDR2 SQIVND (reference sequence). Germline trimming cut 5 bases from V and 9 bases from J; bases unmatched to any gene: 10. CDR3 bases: TGTGCCAGTAGTCCAACTAGCGGGGTGTCAAGTGAGCAGTTCTTC. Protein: CASSPTSGVSSEQFF.

Here the CDR3 reads CASRAGGTGGYTF. Here the CDR3 DNA reads TGTGCCAGCAGGGCAGGGGGAACAGGTGGCTACACCTTC. The gene calls are TRBV6-5 and TRBJ1-2; 7 bases agree with TRBD1. CDR1 MNHEY and CDR2 SVGAGI come from the germline V gene. The CDR3 runs to 13 residues. V trimming: 6 bases; J trimming: 7 bases; junction bases outside the gene matches: 8.

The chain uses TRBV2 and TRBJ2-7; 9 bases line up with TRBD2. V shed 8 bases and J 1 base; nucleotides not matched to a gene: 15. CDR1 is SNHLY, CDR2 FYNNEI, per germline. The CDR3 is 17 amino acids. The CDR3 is CASVEGSGGGDSYEQYF. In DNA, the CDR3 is TGTGCCAGCGTGGAGGGGTCTGGCGGGGGGGATTCCTACGAGCAGTACTTC.

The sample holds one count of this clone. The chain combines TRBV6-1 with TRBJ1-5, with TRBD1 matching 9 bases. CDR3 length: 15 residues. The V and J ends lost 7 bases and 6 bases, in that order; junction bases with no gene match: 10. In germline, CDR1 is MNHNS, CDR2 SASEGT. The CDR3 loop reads CASNPTGGGGQPQHF. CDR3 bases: TGTGCCAGCAATCCGACAGGGGGTGGGGGTCAGCCCCAGCATTTT.

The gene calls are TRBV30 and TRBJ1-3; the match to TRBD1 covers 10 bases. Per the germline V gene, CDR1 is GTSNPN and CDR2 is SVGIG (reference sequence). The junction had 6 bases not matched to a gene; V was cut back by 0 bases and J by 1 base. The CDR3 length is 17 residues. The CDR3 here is CAWSVRRTGGSGNTIYF. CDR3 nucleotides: TGTGCCTGGAGTGTACGTCGGACAGGGGGTTCTGGAAACACCATATATTTT.

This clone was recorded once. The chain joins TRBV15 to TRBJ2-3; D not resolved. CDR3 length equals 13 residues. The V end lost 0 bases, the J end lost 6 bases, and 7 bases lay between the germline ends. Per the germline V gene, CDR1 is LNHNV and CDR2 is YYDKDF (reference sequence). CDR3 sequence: CATSRDIGDTQYF. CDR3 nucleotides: TGTGCCACCAGCAGAGATATCGGTGATACGCAGTATTTT.

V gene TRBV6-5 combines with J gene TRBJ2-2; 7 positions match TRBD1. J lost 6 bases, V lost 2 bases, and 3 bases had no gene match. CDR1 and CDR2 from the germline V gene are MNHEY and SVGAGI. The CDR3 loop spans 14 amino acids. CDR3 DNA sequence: TGTGCCAGCAGTTACAGGGGGCGCGCCGGGGAGCTGTTTTTT. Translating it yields CASSYRGRAGELFF.

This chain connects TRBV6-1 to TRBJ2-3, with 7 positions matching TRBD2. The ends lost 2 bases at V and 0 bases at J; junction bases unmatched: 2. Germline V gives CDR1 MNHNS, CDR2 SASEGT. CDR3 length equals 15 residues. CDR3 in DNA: TGTGCCAGCAGTGAACGGGGGGTTAGCACAGATACGCAGTATTTT. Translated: CASSERGVSTDTQYF.

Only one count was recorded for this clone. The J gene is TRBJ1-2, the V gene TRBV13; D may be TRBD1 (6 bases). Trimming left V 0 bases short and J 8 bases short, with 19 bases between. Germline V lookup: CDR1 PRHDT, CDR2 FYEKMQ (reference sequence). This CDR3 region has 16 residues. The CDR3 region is CASSLGSQGLWEGYTF. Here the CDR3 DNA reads TGTGCCAGCAGCTTAGGTTCACAGGGTTTGTGGGAAGGCTACACCTTC.

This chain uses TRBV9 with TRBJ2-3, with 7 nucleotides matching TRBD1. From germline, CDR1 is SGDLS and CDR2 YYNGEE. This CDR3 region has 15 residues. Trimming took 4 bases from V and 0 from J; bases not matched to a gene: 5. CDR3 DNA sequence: TGTGCCAGCAGCTACCGGACAGGTAGCACAGATACGCAGTATTTT. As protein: CASSYRTGSTDTQYF.

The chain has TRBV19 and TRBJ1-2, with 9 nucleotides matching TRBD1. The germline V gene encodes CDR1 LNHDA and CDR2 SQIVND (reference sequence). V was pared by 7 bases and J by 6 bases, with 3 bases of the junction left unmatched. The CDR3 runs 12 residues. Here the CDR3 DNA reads TGTGCCAGTAAGGACAGGGGTGATGGCTACACCTTC. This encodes CASKDRGDGYTF.

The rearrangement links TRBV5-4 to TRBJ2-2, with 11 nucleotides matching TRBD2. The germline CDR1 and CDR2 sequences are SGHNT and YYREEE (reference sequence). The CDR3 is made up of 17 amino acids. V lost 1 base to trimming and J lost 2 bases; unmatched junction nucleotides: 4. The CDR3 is CASSLMGLADNTGELFF. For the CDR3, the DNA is TGTGCCAGCAGCTTGATGGGACTAGCGGATAACACCGGGGAGCTGTTTTTT.

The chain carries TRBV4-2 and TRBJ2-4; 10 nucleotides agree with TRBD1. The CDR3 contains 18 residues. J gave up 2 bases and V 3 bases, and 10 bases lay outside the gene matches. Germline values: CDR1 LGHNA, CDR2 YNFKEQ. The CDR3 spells CASSQGDRGLSPKNIQYF. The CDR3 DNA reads TGTGCCAGCAGCCAGGGGGACAGGGGCCTATCTCCCAAAAACATTCAGTACTTC.

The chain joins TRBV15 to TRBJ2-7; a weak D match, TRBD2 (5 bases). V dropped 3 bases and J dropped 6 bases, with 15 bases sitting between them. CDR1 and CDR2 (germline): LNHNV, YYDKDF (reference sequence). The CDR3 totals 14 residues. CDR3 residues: CATSRDRELAEQYF. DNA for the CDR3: TGTGCCACCAGCAGGGACCGTGAGCTAGCCGAGCAGTACTTC.

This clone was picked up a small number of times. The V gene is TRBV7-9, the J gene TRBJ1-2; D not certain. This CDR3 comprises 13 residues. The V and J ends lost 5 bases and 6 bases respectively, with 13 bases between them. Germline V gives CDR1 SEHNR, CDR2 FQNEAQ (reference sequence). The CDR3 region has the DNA TGTGCCAGCAGCCCCACCGGGGAAAATGGCTACACCTTC. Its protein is CASSPTGENGYTF.

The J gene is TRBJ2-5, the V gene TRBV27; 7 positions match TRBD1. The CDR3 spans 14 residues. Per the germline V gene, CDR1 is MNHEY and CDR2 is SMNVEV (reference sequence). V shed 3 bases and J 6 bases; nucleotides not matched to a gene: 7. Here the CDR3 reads CASSLYTGDQTQYF. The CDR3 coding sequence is TGTGCCAGCAGTTTGTATACAGGGGATCAGACCCAGTACTTC.

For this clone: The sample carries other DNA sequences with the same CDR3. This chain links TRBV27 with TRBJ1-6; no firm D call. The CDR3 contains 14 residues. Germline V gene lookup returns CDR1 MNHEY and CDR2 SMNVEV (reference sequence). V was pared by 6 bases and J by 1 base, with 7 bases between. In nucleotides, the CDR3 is TGTGCCAGCAGCCTATCTTCCTATAATTCACCCCTCCACTTT. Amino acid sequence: CASSLSSYNSPLHF.

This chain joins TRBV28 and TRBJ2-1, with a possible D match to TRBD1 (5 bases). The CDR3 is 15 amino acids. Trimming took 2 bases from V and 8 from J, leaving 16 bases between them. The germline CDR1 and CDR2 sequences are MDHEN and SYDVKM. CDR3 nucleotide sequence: TGTGCCAGCAGTTTAGATCAGGGCTCGTTGGATGAGCAGTTCTTC. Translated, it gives CASSLDQGSLDEQFF.

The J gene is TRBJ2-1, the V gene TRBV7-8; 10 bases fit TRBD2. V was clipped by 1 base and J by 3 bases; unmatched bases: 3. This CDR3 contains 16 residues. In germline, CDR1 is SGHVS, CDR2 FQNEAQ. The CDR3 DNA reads TGTGCCAGCAGCTTAGATCAGCGGGGGGGCTACAATGAGCAGTTCTTC. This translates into CASSLDQRGGYNEQFF.

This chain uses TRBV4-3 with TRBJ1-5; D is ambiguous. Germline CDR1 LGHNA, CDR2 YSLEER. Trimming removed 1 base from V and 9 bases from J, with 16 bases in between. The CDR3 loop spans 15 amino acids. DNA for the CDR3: TGCGCCAGCAGCCAAGTTCTCGAGGTCGCCTCGCCCCAGCATTTT. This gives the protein CASSQVLEVASPQHF.